The 15 T cell receptor beta chains given below trace back to one sample, sequenced in a study of beta chain features in type 1 diabetes. cDNA synthesis used the whole RNA isolate, giving expressed TCRB sequences. Measured with immunoSEQ multiplex PCR; TCRdb has only the in-frame clones, and not every one. The repertoire holds roughly 140,000 clones, with around 51% as singletons. The sample was Tregs from blood. These receptors originate from a man aged 18-30 years in good health.

A few counts support this clone. The rearrangement joins TRBV6-1 to TRBJ2-1, with TRBD1 as a possible D gene (5 bases). Germline V gene sequence: CDR1 MNHNS, CDR2 SASEGT. CDR3 length: 14 amino acids. Trimming took 4 bases from V and 5 from J, leaving 12 bases between them. CDR3 residues: CASSVQDTDNEQFF. CDR3 bases: TGTGCCAGCAGTGTCCAGGACACAGACAATGAGCAGTTCTTC.

The sample holds a few counts of this clone. The V gene is TRBV15, the J gene TRBJ2-7; possibly TRBD1 for D (6 bases). Germline V gene lookup returns CDR1 LNHNV and CDR2 YYDKDF (reference sequence). The V and J ends lost 1 base and 3 bases respectively, with 10 bases between them. The CDR3 totals 14 residues. Here the CDR3 DNA reads TGTGCCACCAGCAGAGGAACACAGGGCTACGAGCAGTACTTC. Translating it yields CATSRGTQGYEQYF.

CDR3 region: CACRVANEKLFF. In DNA form, the CDR3 reads TGTGCCTGTCGGGTTGCTAATGAAAAACTGTTTTTT. The chain carries TRBV30 and TRBJ1-4; D is undetermined. CDR3 length: 12 residues. V gave up 6 bases and J gave up 3 bases, with 8 bases separating them. In germline, CDR1 is GTSNPN, CDR2 SVGIG (reference sequence).

The CDR3 sequence: CASSYSAGTGGETQYF. The DNA of the CDR3 is TGTGCCAGCAGTTACTCGGCCGGGACAGGGGGGGAGACCCAGTACTTC. The genes are TRBV6-6 and TRBJ2-5, with 11 nucleotides matching TRBD1. The CDR3 totals 16 residues. Germline values: CDR1 MNHNY, CDR2 SVGAGI (reference sequence). V shed 0 bases and J 5 bases; nucleotides not matched to a gene: 5.

V is TRBV9 and J is TRBJ2-2, with TRBD1 identical over 10 bases. J lost 5 bases, V lost 4 bases, and 8 bases had no gene match. Germline CDR1 reads SGDLS; CDR2 reads YYNGEE. The CDR3 runs 16 residues. CDR3: CASSSRTGGMTGELFF. The CDR3 DNA sequence: TGTGCCAGCAGCTCCCGGACAGGGGGGATGACCGGGGAGCTGTTTTTT.

Only a few counts were recorded for this clone. The chain joins TRBV6-5 to TRBJ1-2, with D possibly being TRBD1 (6 bases). Germline assignment: CDR1 MNHEY and CDR2 SVGAGI. Trimming took 5 bases from V and 4 from J, leaving 11 bases between them. The CDR3 is 13 residues long. CDR3 in amino acids: CASSRVDSYGYTF. CDR3 DNA sequence: TGTGCCAGCAGTAGGGTGGACAGCTATGGCTACACCTTC.

This clone has a handful of counts. The chain links TRBV6-6 to TRBJ2-1, with 8 bases identical to TRBD1. The junction had 13 bases not matched to a gene; V was cut back by 5 bases and J by 10 bases. This CDR3 contains 15 residues. Germline V gene lookup returns CDR1 MNHNY and CDR2 SVGAGI (reference sequence). This CDR3 is CASSPQTTGVGEQFF. In DNA, the CDR3 is TGTGCCAGCAGTCCCCAGACGACAGGGGTCGGGGAGCAGTTCTTC.

The V and J genes are TRBV28 and TRBJ1-4, with 9 bases matching TRBD1. The CDR3 extends over 19 amino acids. V lost 5 bases, J lost 6 bases, and 19 bases stayed unmatched. Germline V CDR1 and CDR2: MDHEN, SYDVKM. CDR3 in amino acids: CASSGGPGQGLLMDEKLFF. The CDR3 coding sequence is TGTGCCAGCAGTGGAGGACCGGGACAGGGTCTTTTGATGGATGAAAAACTGTTTTTT.

The J gene is TRBJ2-3, the V gene TRBV27; 7 bases fit TRBD2. The length of the CDR3 is 15 residues. The germline CDR1 and CDR2 sequences are MNHEY and SMNVEV (reference sequence). After removal of 8 bases from V and 2 bases from J, the junction contained 10 bases not matched to a gene. CDR3 residues: CASSTRDYLTDTQYF. CDR3 sequence (DNA): TGTGCCAGCTCCACCCGGGACTACCTCACAGATACGCAGTATTTT.

The chain links TRBV18 to TRBJ1-2, with 9 bases fitting TRBD1. Germline V gene sequence: CDR1 KGHSH, CDR2 LQKENI. The CDR3 length is 14 residues. V lost 4 bases, J lost 8 bases, and 8 bases stayed unmatched. CDR3 nucleotide sequence: TGTGCCAGCTCACAAACACAGGGGGCGAGAGGCTACACCTTC. Its translation is CASSQTQGARGYTF. The entire variable domain, with the rest obtained from reference TRBV18 and TRBJ1-2, is as follows: NAGVMQNPRHLVRRRGQEARLRCSPMKGHSHVYWYRQLPEEGLKFMVYLQKENIIDESGMPKERFSAEFPKEGPSILRIQQVVRGDSAAYFCASSQTQGARGYTFGSGTRLTVV.

The V call is TRBV29-1, the J call TRBJ1-1; weak D call: TRBD1 (6 bases). Germline V lookup: CDR1 SQVTM, CDR2 ANQGSEA. This CDR3 comprises 14 residues. Trimming left V 4 bases short and J 3 bases short, with 15 bases between. The CDR3 nucleotides are TGCAGCGTTGTATGGGGGGGCGTTTACACTGAAGCTTTCTTT. It codes for CSVVWGGVYTEAFF.

The chain joins TRBV18 to TRBJ2-2, with D perhaps matching TRBD2 (5 bases). The CDR3 spans 16 residues. V was trimmed by 5 bases and J by 7 bases, leaving 20 bases between them. CDR1 is KGHSH, CDR2 LQKENI, per germline. CDR3 sequence: CASSFGWPSEGGELFF. Written as DNA, the CDR3 is TGTGCCAGCTCATTCGGATGGCCGTCCGAGGGCGGGGAGCTGTTTTTT.

This chain connects TRBV9 to TRBJ1-5, with 9 bases that match TRBD1. This CDR3 comprises 15 residues. Germline V gene data show CDR1 as SGDLS and CDR2 as YYNGEE. With V trimmed by 4 bases and J by 4 bases, 6 bases remained unmatched. Here the CDR3 reads CASSKGQGWNQPQHF. CDR3 bases: TGTGCCAGCAGCAAAGGACAGGGGTGGAATCAGCCCCAGCATTTT.

This clone was picked up one time. The chain carries TRBV7-3 and TRBJ2-1; 9 bases are a match to TRBD1. The CDR3 consists of 14 residues. J lost 2 bases, V lost 5 bases, and 1 base had no gene match. The V gene's germline CDR1 is SGHTA and CDR2 FQGTGA. The CDR3 reads CASSDRGAYNEQFF. For the CDR3, the DNA is TGTGCCAGCAGCGACAGGGGGGCCTACAATGAGCAGTTCTTC.

This clone was observed a single time. This chain connects TRBV7-3 to TRBJ1-2; 7 bases align to TRBD1. Germline CDR1 SGHTA, CDR2 FQGTGA. The V gene end was trimmed by 1 base and the J gene end by 6 bases; junction bases not matched to a gene: 8. The CDR3 spans 15 residues. The CDR3: CASSLMAGGYDGYTF. The CDR3 DNA is TGTGCCAGCAGCTTAATGGCAGGGGGATATGATGGCTACACCTTC.